This T cell receptor (beta chain) was retrieved from a study of tumor-infiltrating lymphocytes in glioblastoma multiforme listed by TCRdb under 2017. In the study overall: To find out whether intratumoral genomic heterogeneity fosters TIL diversity, the study jointly investigated somatic mutations, TIL diversity and immune response activity. The paper as a whole reports these results and caveats: Because T cells carry unequal numbers of TCR transcripts, RNA-based TCR sequencing may distort clone frequencies. The authors noted that sorting T cells into functional subsets, which was not done in the study, would be a future improvement. Generalizability was limited because only one glioblastoma patient was included in the TCR and somatic mutation analysis.

Trimming takes 0 bases from V and 0 bases from J, and the germline ends sit 18 bases apart. According to the germline V gene, CDR1 reads MDHEN and CDR2 reads SYDVKM. Taken from cysteine to phenylalanine, the CDR3 has 18 residues. Just CDR3 DNA is preserved here, 54 bases in frame from base 1. For peripheral blood mononuclear cells, total RNA was isolated with TRIzol reagent and then purified using the RNeasy kit. OD 260/280 ratios above 1.9 and RNA integrity numbers above 6.5 were observed for all RNA. TCRB libraries were built from RNA via three nested multiplex PCR rounds using a modified ARM-PCR protocol with multiple V-beta primers and a C-beta primer. ProtoScript II Reverse Transcriptase and a C-beta primer were used to synthesize TCRB-specific cDNA from 0.5 ug total RNA. For the TCRB libraries, no unique molecular identifiers were described. In the third PCR, barcodes and adapters were added over approximately 24 cycles with Deep VentR (exo-) polymerase, and the 250-500 bp bands were then gel purified. An Illumina HiSeq 2500 was used to sequence the TCRB libraries with 250 bp paired-end reads. Under the source paper's analysis protocol: The reads were cleaned with Trimmomatic, merged with FLASH and assigned V, D and J segments with MiGEC before being analyzed in VDJtools. VDJtools was used to calculate the Shannon-Wiener diversity index, which quantified repertoire diversity. TCRdb cleaned the public reads at Q25 with fastp, built clones with MiXCR and kept in-frame beta chains. Every CDR3 protein is listed once, alongside the most common genes and DNA of its rows. These V and J calls derive from TCRdb rather than the authors' analysis. In all, the sample holds 15,000 to 20,000 distinct CDR3 sequences, and 60% to 80% of those were seen once. The ten largest make up 15% to 20% of the sample.

Comments on this clonotype: The clone's antigen remains unknown. No per-base quality is available; no much larger clone lies one base away.

Material for sequencing was peripheral blood. This receptor chain uses TRBV28 and TRBJ2-7; no D gene can be assigned with confidence. This receptor was obtained from a male donor with glioblastoma. The encoded CDR3 is CASSLWGSAGSSSYEQYF. The nucleotide sequence reads as follows: TGTGCCAGCAGTTTATGGGGCTCCGCCGGTTCTAGCTCCTACGAGCAGTACTTC.